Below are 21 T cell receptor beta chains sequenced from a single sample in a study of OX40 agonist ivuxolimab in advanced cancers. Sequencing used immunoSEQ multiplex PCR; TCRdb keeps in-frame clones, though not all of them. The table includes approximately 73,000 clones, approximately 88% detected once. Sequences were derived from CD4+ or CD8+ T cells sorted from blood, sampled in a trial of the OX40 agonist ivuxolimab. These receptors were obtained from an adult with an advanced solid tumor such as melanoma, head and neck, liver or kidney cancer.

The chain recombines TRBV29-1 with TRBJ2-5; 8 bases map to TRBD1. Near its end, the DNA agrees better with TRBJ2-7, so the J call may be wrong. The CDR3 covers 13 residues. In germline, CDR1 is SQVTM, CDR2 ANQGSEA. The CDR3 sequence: CSVGQGWSYEQYF. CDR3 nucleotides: TGCAGCGTTGGACAGGGGTGGTCCTACGAGCAGTACTTC.

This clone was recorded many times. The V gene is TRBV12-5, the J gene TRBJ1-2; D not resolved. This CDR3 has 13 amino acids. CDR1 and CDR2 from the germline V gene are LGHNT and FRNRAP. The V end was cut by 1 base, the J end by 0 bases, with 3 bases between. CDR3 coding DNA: TGTGCTAGTGGTTTGGACACTAACTATGGCTACACCTTC. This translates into CASGLDTNYGYTF.

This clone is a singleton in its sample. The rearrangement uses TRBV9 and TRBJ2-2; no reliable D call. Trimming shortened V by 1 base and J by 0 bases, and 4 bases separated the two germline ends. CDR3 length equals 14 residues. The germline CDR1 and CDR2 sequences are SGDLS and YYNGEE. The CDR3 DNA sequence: TGTGCCAGCAGCGTAAACACGAACACCGGGGAGCTGTTTTTT. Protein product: CASSVNTNTGELFF. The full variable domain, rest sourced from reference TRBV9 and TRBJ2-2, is DSGVTQTPKHLITATGQRVTLRCSPRSGDLSVYWYQQSLDQGLQFLIQYYNGEERAKGNILERFSAQQFPDLHSELNLSSLELGDSALYFCASSVNTNTGELFFGEGSRLTVL.

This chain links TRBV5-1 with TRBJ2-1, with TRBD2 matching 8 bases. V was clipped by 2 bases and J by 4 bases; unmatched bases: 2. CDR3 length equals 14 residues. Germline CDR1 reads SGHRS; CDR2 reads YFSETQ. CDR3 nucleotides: TGCGCCAGCAGCTTTAGCGGGGCTTACAATGAGCAGTTCTTC. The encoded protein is CASSFSGAYNEQFF.

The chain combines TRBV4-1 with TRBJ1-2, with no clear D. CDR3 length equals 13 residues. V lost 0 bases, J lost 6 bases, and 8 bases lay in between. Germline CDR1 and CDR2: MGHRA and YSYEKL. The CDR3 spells CASSQDPGDGYTF. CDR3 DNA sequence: TGCGCCAGCAGCCAAGATCCTGGGGATGGCTACACCTTC.

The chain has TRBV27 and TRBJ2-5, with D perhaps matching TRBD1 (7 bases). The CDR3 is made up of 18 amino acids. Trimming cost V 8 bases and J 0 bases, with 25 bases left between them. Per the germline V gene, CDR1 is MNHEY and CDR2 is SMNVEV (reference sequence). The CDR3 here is CASGPGGYIADYQETQYF. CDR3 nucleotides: TGTGCCAGCGGCCCAGGGGGGTACATAGCGGACTACCAAGAGACCCAGTACTTC.

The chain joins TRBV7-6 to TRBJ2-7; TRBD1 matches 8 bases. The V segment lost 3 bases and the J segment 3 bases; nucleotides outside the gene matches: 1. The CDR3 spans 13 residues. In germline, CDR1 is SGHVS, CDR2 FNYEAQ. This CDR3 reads CASSFGQGYEQYF. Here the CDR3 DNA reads TGTGCCAGCAGCTTTGGACAGGGCTACGAGCAGTACTTC.

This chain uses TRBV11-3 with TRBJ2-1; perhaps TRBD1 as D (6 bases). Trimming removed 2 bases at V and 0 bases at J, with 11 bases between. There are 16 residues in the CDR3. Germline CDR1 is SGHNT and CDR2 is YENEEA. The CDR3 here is CASSLQQGVSYNEQFF. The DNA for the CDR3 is TGTGCCAGCAGCTTACAACAGGGTGTCTCCTACAATGAGCAGTTCTTC.

CDR3 nucleotides: TGTGCCAGCGGGGGGCAGGGTACCCGCACAGATACGCAGTATTTT. It specifies CASGGQGTRTDTQYF. This chain joins TRBV6-1 and TRBJ2-3; D tentatively fits TRBD1 or TRBD2 (6 bases each). Trimming removed 8 bases at V and 1 base at J, with 16 bases between. Germline V CDR1 and CDR2: MNHNS, SASEGT. CDR3 length: 15 amino acids.

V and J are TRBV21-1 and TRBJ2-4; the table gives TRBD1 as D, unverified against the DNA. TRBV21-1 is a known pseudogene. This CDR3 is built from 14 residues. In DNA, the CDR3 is TGTGCCAGCAGCAGACAGGGAGCCAAAAACATTCAGTACTTC. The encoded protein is CASSRQGAKNIQYF.

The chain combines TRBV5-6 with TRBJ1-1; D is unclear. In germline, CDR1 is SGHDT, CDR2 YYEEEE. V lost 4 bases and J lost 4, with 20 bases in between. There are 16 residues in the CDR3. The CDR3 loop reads CASSATAVGWSTEAFF. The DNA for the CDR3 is TGTGCCAGCAGCGCAACCGCAGTGGGGTGGAGCACTGAAGCTTTCTTT.

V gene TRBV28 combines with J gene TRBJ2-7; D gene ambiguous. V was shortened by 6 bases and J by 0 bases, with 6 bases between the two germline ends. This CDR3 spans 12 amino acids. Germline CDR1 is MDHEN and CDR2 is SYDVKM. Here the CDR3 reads CASSPPSYEQYF. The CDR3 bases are TGTGCCAGCAGCCCACCCTCCTACGAGCAGTACTTC. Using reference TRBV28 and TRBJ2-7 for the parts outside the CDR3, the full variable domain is DVKVTQSSRYLVKRTGEKVFLECVQDMDHENMFWYRQDPGLGLRLIYFSYDVKMKEKGDIPEGYSVSREKKERFSLILESASTNQTSMYLCASSPPSYEQYFGPGTRLTVT.

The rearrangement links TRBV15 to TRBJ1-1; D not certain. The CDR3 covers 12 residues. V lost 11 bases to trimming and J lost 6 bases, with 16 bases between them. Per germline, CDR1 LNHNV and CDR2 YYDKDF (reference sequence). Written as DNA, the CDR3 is TGTGCCTCCACCCGAGACCGCGCTGAAGCTTTCTTT. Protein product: CASTRDRAEAFF.

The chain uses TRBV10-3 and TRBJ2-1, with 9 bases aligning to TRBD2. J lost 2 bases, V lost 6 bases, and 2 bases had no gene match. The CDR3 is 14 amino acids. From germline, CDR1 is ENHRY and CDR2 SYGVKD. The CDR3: CAISASGTYNEQFF. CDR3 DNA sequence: TGTGCCATCAGCGCTAGCGGGACCTACAATGAGCAGTTCTTC.

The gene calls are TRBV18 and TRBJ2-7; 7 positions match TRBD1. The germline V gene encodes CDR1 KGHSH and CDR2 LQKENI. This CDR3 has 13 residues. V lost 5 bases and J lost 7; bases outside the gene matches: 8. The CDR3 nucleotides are TGTGCCAGCTCAACAGGACAGGCTGGGGAGCAGTACTTC. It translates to CASSTGQAGEQYF.

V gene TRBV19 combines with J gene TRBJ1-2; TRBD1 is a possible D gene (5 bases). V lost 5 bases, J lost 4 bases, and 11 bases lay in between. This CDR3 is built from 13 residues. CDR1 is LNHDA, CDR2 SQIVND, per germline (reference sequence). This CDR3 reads CASSSGTFYGYTF. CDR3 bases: TGTGCCAGTAGTTCCGGGACCTTCTATGGCTACACCTTC.

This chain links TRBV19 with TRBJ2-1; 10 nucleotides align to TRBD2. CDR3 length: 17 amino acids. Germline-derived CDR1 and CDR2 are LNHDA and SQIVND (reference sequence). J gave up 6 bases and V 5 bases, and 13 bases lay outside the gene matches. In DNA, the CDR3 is TGTGCCAGTAGTCTCGACCCTTCTAGCGGGAGACGCAATGAGCAGTTCTTC. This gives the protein CASSLDPSSGRRNEQFF.

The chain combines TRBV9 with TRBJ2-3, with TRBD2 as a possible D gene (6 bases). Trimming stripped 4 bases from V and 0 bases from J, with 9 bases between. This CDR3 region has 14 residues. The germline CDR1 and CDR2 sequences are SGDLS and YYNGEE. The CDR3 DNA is TGTGCCAGCAGCTTGGGACTTAGCACAGATACGCAGTATTTT. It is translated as CASSLGLSTDTQYF.

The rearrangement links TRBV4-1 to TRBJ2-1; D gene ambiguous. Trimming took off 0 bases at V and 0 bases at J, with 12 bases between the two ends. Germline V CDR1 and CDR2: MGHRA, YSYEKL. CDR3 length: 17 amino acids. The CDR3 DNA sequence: TGCGCCAGCAGCCAAGATTACCAACCCAGCTCCTACAATGAGCAGTTCTTC. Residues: CASSQDYQPSSYNEQFF.

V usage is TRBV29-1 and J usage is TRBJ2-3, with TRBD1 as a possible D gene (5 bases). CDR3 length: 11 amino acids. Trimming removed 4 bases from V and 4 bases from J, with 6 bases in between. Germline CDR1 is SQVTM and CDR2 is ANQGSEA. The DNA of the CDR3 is TGCAGCGTTGTCAGGGCAGATACGCAGTATTTT. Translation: CSVVRADTQYF.

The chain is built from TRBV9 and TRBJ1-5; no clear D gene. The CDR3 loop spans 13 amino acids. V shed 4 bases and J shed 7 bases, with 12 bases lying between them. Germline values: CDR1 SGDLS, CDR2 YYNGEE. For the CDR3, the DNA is TGTGCCAGCAGCCAAGCCCAAGGACAGCCCCAGCATTTT. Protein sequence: CASSQAQGQPQHF. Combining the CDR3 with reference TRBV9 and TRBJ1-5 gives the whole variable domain DSGVTQTPKHLITATGQRVTLRCSPRSGDLSVYWYQQSLDQGLQFLIQYYNGEERAKGNILERFSAQQFPDLHSELNLSSLELGDSALYFCASSQAQGQPQHFGDGTRLSIL.